This T cell receptor beta chain was sequenced in a study of cytomegalovirus exposure and HLA in healthy donors. Findings of the study overall: Donor immune exposure was known only as CMV serostatus. Most TCRs appeared rarely, but some public TCRs recurred in many donors. Sequencing depth across donors, presence/absence analyses assumed, was roughly uniform.

As regards this clone: The antigen remains unidentified.

PCR used 60 Vbeta primers and 13 Jbeta primers. The assay was immunoSEQ multiplex PCR, and TCRdb's table has in-frame clones only and misses some. The sample lists roughly 150,000 clones, around 80% seen once, with about 11% in the top ten. The sequence derives from a man aged 18-30 years in good health and CMV-seropositive. Source material: PBMCs.

CDR3: CASPWGTGDRNTIYF. In nucleotides, the CDR3 is TGTGCCAGCCCATGGGGGACAGGAGATAGAAACACCATATATTTT. The V and J genes are TRBV7-2 and TRBJ1-3; 8 bases map to TRBD1. Germline V CDR1 and CDR2: SGHTA, FQGNSA. This CDR3 is built from 15 residues. V dropped 8 bases and J dropped 5; count of bases not matched to a gene: 11.